These T cell receptor beta chains were read from a single sample in a study of breast tumors, draining lymph nodes, adjacent tissues. TCRdb re-called the multiplex PCR reads through MiXCR, storing one row per CDR3 protein. Of 150,000 to 200,000 distinct CDR3 sequences in the sample, 33% were seen once. Input material: axillary lymph node tissue. The source is a female donor with breast cancer. Some clones in this sample may be carry-over from other donors' samples. Both conserved end residues are part of each CDR3. The order of the fields is V gene, J gene, D gene, clone size, CDR3 protein, CDR3 DNA. D genes are given only for firm matches. Rows give clone size only sometimes, using once, few, many, or a class for an expanded clone.

V gene: TRBV5-7
J gene: TRBJ2-5
D gene: TRBD1
clone size: -
CDR3 protein: CASSLLGQGGETQYF
CDR3 DNA: TGTGCCAGCAGCTTGTTGGGACAGGGAGGGGAGACCCAGTACTTC

V gene: TRBV5-1
J gene: TRBJ1-6
D gene: -
clone size: many
CDR3 protein: CASSLEGAANSPLHF
CDR3 DNA: TGCGCCAGCAGCTTGGAAGGGGCAGCAAATTCACCCCTCCACTTT

V gene: TRBV10-3
J gene: TRBJ2-5
D gene: -
clone size: medium-sized
CDR3 protein: CAISDPTLGVGETQYF
CDR3 DNA: TGTGCCATCAGTGACCCTACCTTAGGGGTAGGAGAGACCCAGTACTTC

V gene: TRBV5-1
J gene: TRBJ2-3
D gene: TRBD1
clone size: many
CDR3 protein: CASSLGQGATDTQYF
CDR3 DNA: TGCGCCAGCAGCTTGGGACAGGGGGCCACAGATACGCAGTATTTT

V gene: TRBV10-3
J gene: TRBJ2-7
D gene: -
clone size: many
CDR3 protein: CAISQRDSRYEQYF
CDR3 DNA: TGTGCCATCAGTCAACGGGACTCTAGGTACGAGCAGTACTTC

V gene: TRBV19
J gene: TRBJ2-1
D gene: -
clone size: -
CDR3 protein: CASSIGWTYNEQFF
CDR3 DNA: TGTGCCAGTAGTATAGGGTGGACATACAATGAGCAGTTCTTC

V gene: TRBV30
J gene: TRBJ1-1
D gene: -
clone size: -
CDR3 protein: CARRDGNTEAFF
CDR3 DNA: TGTGCCCGCCGGGACGGCAACACTGAAGCTTTCTTT

V gene: TRBV5-1
J gene: TRBJ2-2
D gene: TRBD2
clone size: -
CDR3 protein: CASRMLAGNTGELFF
CDR3 DNA: TGCGCCAGCAGGATGCTAGCGGGGAACACCGGGGAGCTGTTTTTT

V gene: TRBV5-6
J gene: TRBJ1-4
D gene: -
clone size: many
CDR3 protein: CASSEVNSNEKLFF
CDR3 DNA: TGTGCCTCCTCCGAGGTAAACAGTAATGAAAAACTGTTTTTT

V gene: TRBV10-3
J gene: TRBJ2-3
D gene: -
clone size: -
CDR3 protein: CASSGRGSYTDTQYF
CDR3 DNA: TGTGCCAGCAGTGGAAGGGGATCATACACAGATACGCAGTATTTT

V gene: TRBV11-2
J gene: TRBJ2-1
D gene: -
clone size: many
CDR3 protein: CATLGQNNEQFF
CDR3 DNA: TGTGCCACCTTGGGGCAGAACAATGAGCAGTTCTTC

V gene: TRBV12-3/TRBV12-4
J gene: TRBJ1-4
D gene: -
clone size: -
CDR3 protein: CASSLAGDSSEKLFF
CDR3 DNA: TGTGCCAGCAGTTTAGCAGGGGATTCTTCGGAAAAACTGTTTTTT

V gene: TRBV12-3/TRBV12-4
J gene: TRBJ1-3
D gene: -
clone size: many
CDR3 protein: CASSLASGGGVVDTIYF
CDR3 DNA: TGTGCCAGCAGTTTAGCTTCGGGGGGCGGAGTAGTGGACACCATATATTTT

V gene: TRBV6-1
J gene: TRBJ2-1
D gene: TRBD1
clone size: -
CDR3 protein: CASSRRQGVRNEQFF
CDR3 DNA: TGTGCCAGCAGTCGTAGACAGGGGGTGAGGAATGAGCAGTTCTTC

V gene: TRBV15
J gene: TRBJ1-6
D gene: -
clone size: -
CDR3 protein: CATSSAGGNSPLHF
CDR3 DNA: TGTGCCACCAGCAGCGCAGGCGGTAATTCACCCCTCCACTTT

V gene: TRBV11-2
J gene: TRBJ2-5
D gene: TRBD2
clone size: -
CDR3 protein: CASSLGAGAAGTQYF
CDR3 DNA: TGTGCCAGCAGCTTAGGGGCGGGAGCGGCGGGGACCCAGTACTTC

V gene: TRBV3-1
J gene: TRBJ2-3
D gene: TRBD2
clone size: -
CDR3 protein: CASSLQLAGGYTDTQYF
CDR3 DNA: TGTGCCAGCAGCCTACAACTAGCGGGAGGTTACACAGATACGCAGTATTTT

V gene: TRBV7-2
J gene: TRBJ1-6
D gene: -
clone size: -
CDR3 protein: CASSDRTSNSPLHF
CDR3 DNA: TGTGCCAGCAGCGACCGGACGAGTAATTCACCCCTCCACTTT

V gene: TRBV7-6
J gene: TRBJ2-7
D gene: TRBD1
clone size: many
CDR3 protein: CASSLEGQVGEQYF
CDR3 DNA: TGTGCCAGCAGCTTAGAGGGACAGGTGGGCGAGCAGTACTTC

V gene: TRBV12-5
J gene: TRBJ1-2
D gene: -
clone size: many
CDR3 protein: CASGLARVEGYTF
CDR3 DNA: TGTGCTAGTGGTTTGGCTAGGGTGGAGGGCTACACCTTC

V gene: TRBV9
J gene: TRBJ2-3
D gene: TRBD2
clone size: -
CDR3 protein: CASSVVSGTGDTQYF
CDR3 DNA: TGTGCCAGCAGCGTAGTAAGCGGGACGGGAGATACGCAGTATTTT

V gene: TRBV2
J gene: TRBJ1-1
D gene: -
clone size: few
CDR3 protein: CASSPTPNTEAFF
CDR3 DNA: TGTGCCAGCAGTCCAACACCGAACACTGAAGCTTTCTTT

V gene: TRBV4-2
J gene: TRBJ2-7
D gene: TRBD2
clone size: many
CDR3 protein: CASSQDLAVNEQYF
CDR3 DNA: TGTGCCAGCAGCCAAGACCTAGCGGTAAACGAGCAGTACTTC

V gene: TRBV13
J gene: TRBJ1-2
D gene: TRBD1
clone size: -
CDR3 protein: CASSGRTGGSGCTF
CDR3 DNA: TGTGCCAGCAGCGGAAGGACAGGGGGTAGTGGCTGCACCTTC

V gene: TRBV28
J gene: TRBJ1-5
D gene: -
clone size: -
CDR3 protein: CASSLNPSAQPQHF
CDR3 DNA: TGTGCCAGCAGTTTAAATCCAAGCGCTCAGCCCCAGCATTTT

V gene: TRBV10-3
J gene: TRBJ2-7
D gene: -
clone size: many
CDR3 protein: CAISDDYEQYF
CDR3 DNA: TGTGCCATCAGTGACGACTACGAGCAGTACTTC

V gene: TRBV20-1
J gene: TRBJ1-4
D gene: -
clone size: -
CDR3 protein: CSARGGIEKLFF
CDR3 DNA: TGCAGTGCTAGAGGGGGTATCGAAAAACTGTTTTTT

V gene: TRBV9
J gene: TRBJ2-1
D gene: -
clone size: many
CDR3 protein: CASSVASASYNEQFF
CDR3 DNA: TGTGCCAGCAGCGTAGCTAGCGCGTCCTACAATGAGCAGTTCTTC

V gene: TRBV18
J gene: TRBJ1-1
D gene: -
clone size: -
CDR3 protein: CASSPTKGHPEAFF
CDR3 DNA: TGTGCCAGCTCACCGACTAAAGGACATCCTGAAGCTTTCTTT

V gene: TRBV9
J gene: TRBJ2-1
D gene: TRBD2
clone size: -
CDR3 protein: CASSRSRGLAGRSKVNEQFF
CDR3 DNA: TGTGCCAGCAGCCGCTCCCGGGGACTAGCGGGCCGCAGTAAAGTCAATGAGCAGTTCTTC

V gene: TRBV27
J gene: TRBJ2-7
D gene: -
clone size: few
CDR3 protein: CASRPIDSPYEQYF
CDR3 DNA: TGTGCCAGCAGGCCCATCGACAGCCCCTACGAGCAGTACTTC

V gene: TRBV19
J gene: TRBJ1-5
D gene: -
clone size: -
CDR3 protein: CASTKDLEDQPQHF
CDR3 DNA: TGTGCCAGTACCAAGGACCTCGAGGATCAGCCCCAGCATTTT

V gene: TRBV27
J gene: TRBJ2-7
D gene: -
clone size: -
CDR3 protein: CASSLSGWAGYEQYF
CDR3 DNA: TGTGCCAGCAGTTTATCGGGCTGGGCGGGCTACGAGCAGTACTTC

V gene: TRBV6-1
J gene: TRBJ2-7
D gene: TRBD1
clone size: many
CDR3 protein: CASSERTGWIAYEQYF
CDR3 DNA: TGTGCCAGCAGTGAACGGACAGGGTGGATCGCCTACGAGCAGTACTTC

V gene: TRBV6-2/TRBV6-3
J gene: TRBJ2-7
D gene: TRBD2
clone size: -
CDR3 protein: CASSHSMVAGASYEQYF
CDR3 DNA: TGTGCCAGCAGTCACTCGATGGTAGCGGGGGCCTCCTACGAGCAGTACTTC

V gene: TRBV6-5
J gene: TRBJ2-2
D gene: -
clone size: many
CDR3 protein: CASNGQNTGELFF
CDR3 DNA: TGTGCCAGCAATGGACAGAACACCGGGGAGCTGTTTTTT

V gene: TRBV19
J gene: TRBJ1-2
D gene: -
clone size: many
CDR3 protein: CASSPERARANYGYTF
CDR3 DNA: TGTGCCAGTAGTCCGGAACGGGCCAGAGCTAACTATGGCTACACCTTC

V gene: TRBV19
J gene: TRBJ2-3
D gene: -
clone size: -
CDR3 protein: CATTRDNEQYF
CDR3 DNA: TGTGCCACTACTAGAGACAATGAGCAGTATTTT

V gene: TRBV30
J gene: TRBJ1-4
D gene: TRBD1
clone size: once
CDR3 protein: CAWSPVDRGNERLLF
CDR3 DNA: TGTGCCTGGAGCCCCGTCGACAGGGGTAATGAAAGACTGCTTTTT

V gene: TRBV3-1
J gene: TRBJ2-5
D gene: -
clone size: -
CDR3 protein: CAGSQDRLSHQETQYF
CDR3 DNA: TGTGCCGGCAGCCAAGATCGACTAAGTCACCAAGAGACCCAGTACTTC

V gene: TRBV7-8
J gene: TRBJ2-3
D gene: -
clone size: many
CDR3 protein: CASSLRGATDTQYF
CDR3 DNA: TGTGCCAGCAGCCTTCGGGGGGCCACAGATACGCAGTATTTT

V gene: TRBV2
J gene: TRBJ2-1
D gene: -
clone size: many
CDR3 protein: CASSERDRLYNEQFF
CDR3 DNA: TGTGCCAGCAGTGAACGTGACAGGTTGTACAATGAGCAGTTCTTC

V gene: TRBV5-6
J gene: TRBJ1-6
D gene: TRBD1
clone size: -
CDR3 protein: CASSKQGVPLHF
CDR3 DNA: TGTGCCAGCAGCAAGCAGGGGGTGCCCCTCCACTTT

V gene: TRBV20-1
J gene: TRBJ2-4
D gene: -
clone size: many
CDR3 protein: CSAPTGAKNIQYF
CDR3 DNA: TGCAGTGCTCCGACGGGAGCCAAAAACATTCAGTACTTC

V gene: TRBV27
J gene: TRBJ2-7
D gene: -
clone size: -
CDR3 protein: CASSSGRYGEQYF
CDR3 DNA: TGTGCCAGCTCCTCGGGTCGTTACGGGGAGCAGTACTTC

V gene: TRBV6-5
J gene: TRBJ2-5
D gene: TRBD2
clone size: many
CDR3 protein: CASSYSPSGLEETQYF
CDR3 DNA: TGTGCCAGCAGTTACTCTCCTAGCGGGTTAGAAGAGACCCAGTACTTC